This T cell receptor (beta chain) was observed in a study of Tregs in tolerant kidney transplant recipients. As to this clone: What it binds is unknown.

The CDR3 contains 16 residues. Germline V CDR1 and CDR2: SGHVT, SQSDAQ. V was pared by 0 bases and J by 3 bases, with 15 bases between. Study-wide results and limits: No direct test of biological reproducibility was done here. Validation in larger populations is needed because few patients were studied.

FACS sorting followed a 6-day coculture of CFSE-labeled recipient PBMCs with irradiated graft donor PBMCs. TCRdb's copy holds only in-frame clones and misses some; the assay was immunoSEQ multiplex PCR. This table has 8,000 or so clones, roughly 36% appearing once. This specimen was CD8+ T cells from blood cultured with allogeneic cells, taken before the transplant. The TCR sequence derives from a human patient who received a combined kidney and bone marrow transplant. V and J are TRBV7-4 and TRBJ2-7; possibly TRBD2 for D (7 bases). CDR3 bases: TGTGCCAGCAGCTTAGCAAGGGGGGGATTTCACTACGAGCAGTACTTC. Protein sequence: CASSLARGGFHYEQYF.